This T cell receptor (beta chain) was found in a study of breast tumors, draining lymph nodes, adjacent tissues. A single record per CDR3 protein comes from TCRdb applying MiXCR to the multiplex PCR reads. This table holds 200,000 to 250,000 distinct CDR3 sequences, about 32% found once. Notes on the study in general: Tumor and nontumor repertoires were significantly more similar in luminal-like than in basal-like breast cancer. The lymph node origin of tumor T cells was framed as consistent with a hypothesis, not demonstrated.

As to this clonotype: Its antigen is undetermined. Because it lacks the conserved phenylalanine or tryptophan at the end, this CDR3 is likely a read error.

Per the germline V gene, CDR1 is SGDLS and CDR2 is YYNGEE. This CDR3 comprises 13 residues. The V and J ends lost 6 bases and 4 bases respectively, with 8 bases between them. Samples came from axillary lymph nodes draining the breast cancer. The receptor comes from a female donor with breast cancer. Some clones in this sample may be carry-over from other donors' samples. Sequencing input: axillary lymph node tissue. The V and J genes are TRBV9 and TRBJ1-6; D not certain. In DNA, the CDR3 is TGTGCCAGCACTGAGGGTTATAATTCACCCCTCCACTCT. Its protein product is CASTEGYNSPLHS.